This T cell receptor (beta chain) was recorded in a study of Ad26.COV2.S vaccination and SARS-CoV-2 variants. Profiled with immunoSEQ multiplex PCR; TCRdb holds only in-frame clones, not every one. The sample gives 350,000 to 450,000 clones, roughly 85% of which show up once; more than 7% is in the top ten. Treatment of the sample: some 20 received Ad26.COV2.S at low or high dose, single or two shots; several received placebo; per-sample allocation not given. Sampling was done on day 63 after the first vaccine or placebo injection. The CDR3 contains 11 residues. CDR1 SQVTM and CDR2 ANQGSEA come from the germline V gene. Unmatched junction bases numbered 6, after V lost 8 bases and J lost 7 bases.

This material consisted of peripheral blood, taken in a trial of Ad26.COV2.S vaccine versus placebo. This receptor was identified in a person aged 18-65 years who received the Ad26.COV2.S COVID-19 vaccine or a placebo. The J gene is TRBJ2-7, the V gene TRBV29-1, with TRBD1 identical over 9 bases. In DNA, the CDR3 is TGCAGCATAACAGGGGGCGGAGAGCAGTACTTC. It yields the protein CSITGGGEQYF.